The clone carrying this TCR beta chain was counted at least ten times. What it recognizes is unknown. This sample was included in a study of response to subunit inactivated influenza vaccine. The study's findings and limits: With each seasonal influenza vaccination, the authors suggested, few new T cells are recruited.

The J segment lost 6 bases and the V segment lost 3 bases, leaving 3 bases of the junction unmatched. Germline-derived CDR1 and CDR2 are LGHNA and YSLEER. The CDR3 has 14 amino acids. TCRdb fed the RT-PCR reads into MiXCR, producing one record per CDR3 protein. The repertoire holds about 520,000 distinct CDR3 sequences, more than 7% seen once, with 10% to 15% in the top ten. The chain uses TRBV4-3 and TRBJ2-7; 12 bases are a match to TRBD1. The material was PBMCs from blood, obtained roughly 24 months after vaccination. The TCR was taken from a man in his fifties or sixties who received an inactivated influenza vaccine. The CDR3 is CASSQGTGGAEQYF. In DNA, the CDR3 is TGCGCCAGCAGCCAGGGGACAGGGGGCGCCGAGCAGTACTTC.